The 20 T cell receptor beta chains in this list originate from one sample, sequenced in a study of patients and donors after allogeneic stem cell transplantation. TCRdb re-derived calls from the RT-PCR reads in MiXCR, one entry per CDR3 protein. Seen here are about 960,000 distinct CDR3 sequences, roughly 18% observed once, and the top ten hold 6%. The specimen was blood, either unsorted or a sorted T cell fraction (not recorded which). All receptors derive from a human donor who was either an allogeneic HSCT recipient or a stem cell or donor lymphocyte infusion donor (not recorded which). It is not recorded whose cells these are; they may come from a transplant donor.

This clonotype was counted between two and nine times. The chain is built from TRBV29-1 and TRBJ2-1; 13 bases are a match to TRBD2. J lost 0 bases, V lost 1 base, and 6 bases had no gene match. Per the germline V gene, CDR1 is SQVTM and CDR2 is ANQGSEA. The CDR3 spans 18 residues. CDR3 protein: CSVEGGTSGVSSYNEQFF. CDR3 DNA: TGCAGCGTTGAAGGGGGGACTAGCGGGGTCAGCTCCTACAATGAGCAGTTCTTC.

The DNA of the CDR3 is TGCAGTGCTAAACCCGACAGACGGAACACCATATATTTT. Amino acids: CSAKPDRRNTIYF. This sequence joins TRBV20-1 and TRBJ1-3, with D perhaps matching TRBD1 (5 bases). Trimming pared 4 bases from V and 7 bases from J, leaving 14 bases between. Germline V gives CDR1 DFQATT, CDR2 SNEGSKA (reference sequence). The CDR3 covers 13 residues.

This clonotype has just a few counts. Here the CDR3 reads CASSLARRGGSAFF. DNA for the CDR3: TGTGCCAGCAGCTTGGCCCGACGAGGGGGATCGGCTTTCTTT. The rearrangement joins TRBV5-8 to TRBJ1-1; D possibly corresponds to TRBD1 (6 bases). With 0 bases removed from V and 11 bases from J, the gap between germline ends came to 17 bases. The CDR3 is 14 amino acids. Germline-derived CDR1 and CDR2 are SGHTS and YDEGEE.

This clonotype was recorded a few times. A junction end diverges from the germline sequence, so it may reflect a read error. The chain couples TRBV7-7 to TRBJ2-7; perhaps TRBD1 as D (5 bases). The CDR3 has 14 residues. Germline V gene data show CDR1 as SSHAT and CDR2 as FNYEAQ (reference sequence). The chain's CDR3 is CASSKGPQPLEQYF. The CDR3 nucleotides read TGTGCTAGCAGCAAGGGGCCCCAGCCCCTCGAGCAGTACTTC.

In this sample, this clonotype turned up many times. The chain employs TRBV12-3 or TRBV12-4 and TRBJ1-2; D is undetermined. V was clipped by 3 bases and J by 6 bases, with 14 bases between them. This CDR3 has 14 residues. This CDR3 is CASSLGVTPDGYTF. DNA for the CDR3: TGTGCCAGCAGTTTGGGAGTAACCCCAGATGGCTACACCTTC.

Comment on this clonotype: Compared with germline, one end of the junction differs, possibly owing to a read error. This chain joins TRBV7-7 and TRBJ2-7, with 10 bases that match TRBD2. Germline CDR1 is SSHAT and CDR2 is FNYEAQ (reference sequence). This CDR3 comprises 15 residues. The CDR3 coding sequence is TGTGCTAGCAGTCCCGGGACTAGCGCAGCCTACGAGCAGTACTTC. It translates to CASSPGTSAAYEQYF.

This clonotype came up many times. The chain couples TRBV28 to TRBJ2-2; TRBD1 aligns across 7 bases. Trimming cost V 1 base and J 0 bases; bases outside gene matches: 8. The CDR3 covers 18 residues. Per germline, CDR1 MDHEN and CDR2 SYDVKM. CDR3 coding DNA: TGTGCCAGCAGTTTATTTTCGGGACAGCAAACGAACACCGGGGAGCTGTTTTTT. This sequence encodes CASSLFSGQQTNTGELFF.

The chain joins TRBV7-9 to TRBJ1-6; D is unresolved. The CDR3 contains 13 residues. The V gene lost 4 bases and the J gene lost 6 bases, with 7 bases spanning the gap. Germline V lookup: CDR1 SEHNR, CDR2 FQNEAQ (reference sequence). This CDR3 reads CASSSGSNSPLHF. The CDR3 nucleotides read TGTGCCAGCAGCTCGGGGTCTAATTCACCCCTCCACTTT.

This clonotype was recorded many times. The gene calls are TRBV29-1 and TRBJ1-3; no clear D. Trimming cost V 6 bases and J 0 bases, with 12 bases left between them. The CDR3 contains 14 residues. Germline V gene lookup returns CDR1 SQVTM and CDR2 ANQGSEA. The CDR3: CSVSLIHSGNTIYF. CDR3 DNA: TGCAGCGTCTCCTTAATCCACTCTGGAAACACCATATATTTT.

This clonotype came up many times. The rearrangement links TRBV4-1 to TRBJ2-7; D tentatively fits TRBD1 or TRBD2 (5 bases each). CDR3 length equals 14 residues. Germline CDR1 reads MGHRA; CDR2 reads YSYEKL. The V gene lost 2 bases and the J gene lost 4 bases, with 12 bases spanning the gap. CDR3 in DNA: TGCGCCAGCAGCCAACGGGGCGGACGGTACGAGCAGTACTTC. Encoded protein: CASSQRGGRYEQYF.

The V call is TRBV11-1, the J call TRBJ1-1; tentative D call: TRBD1 (5 bases). This CDR3 region has 16 residues. CDR1 is SGHAT and CDR2 is FQDESV in the germline V gene (reference sequence). The germline V and J ends were trimmed by 4 bases and 1 base, with 16 bases remaining between them. CDR3 sequence: CASSSELGRPNTEAFF. CDR3 DNA: TGTGCCAGCAGCTCGGAACTGGGACGGCCGAACACTGAAGCTTTCTTT.

The V call is TRBV20-1, the J call TRBJ1-2; 8 bases align to TRBD1. Germline values: CDR1 DFQATT, CDR2 SNEGSKA (reference sequence). The V gene end was trimmed by 1 base and the J gene end by 4 bases; junction bases not matched to a gene: 8. This CDR3 region has 15 residues. The CDR3 loop reads CSARARRGLIYGYTF. CDR3 nucleotide sequence: TGCAGTGCTAGAGCCCGCAGGGGGCTCATCTATGGCTACACCTTC.

The chain uses TRBV6-1 and TRBJ2-5; tentatively, D is TRBD1 (5 bases). The V end was cut by 6 bases, the J end by 0 bases, with 14 bases between. The CDR3 is 15 amino acids. Germline-derived CDR1 and CDR2 are MNHNS and SASEGT. Written as DNA, the CDR3 is TGTGCCAGCAGAGGGGCGCCAGCGTACCAAGAGACCCAGTACTTC. Encoded protein: CASRGAPAYQETQYF.

J is TRBJ2-3 and V is TRBV15, with 12 bases identical to TRBD2. Trimming took 3 bases from V and 9 from J; bases not matched to a gene: 7. In germline, CDR1 is LNHNV, CDR2 YYDKDF (reference sequence). This CDR3 spans 15 amino acids. The CDR3, as DNA: TGTGCCACCAGCAGTCGTGCTAGCGGGAGGGCGACGCAGTATTTT. It translates to CATSSRASGRATQYF. Based on the CDR3 plus reference TRBV15 and TRBJ2-3, the full variable domain is DAMVIQNPRYQVTQFGKPVTLSCSQTLNHNVMYWYQQKSSQAPKLLFHYYDKDFNNEADTPDNFQSRRPNTSFCFLDIRSPGLGDTAMYLCATSSRASGRATQYFGPGTRLTVL.

The V and J genes are TRBV20-1 and TRBJ2-7; D perhaps matches TRBD2 (5 bases). The CDR3 spans 12 residues. Germline V gene lookup returns CDR1 DFQATT and CDR2 SNEGSKA (reference sequence). Trimming pared 7 bases from V and 0 bases from J, leaving 10 bases between. The DNA of the CDR3 is TGCAGTGTCATAGCGAGCTCCTACGAGCAGTACTTC. Translated: CSVIASSYEQYF.

CDR3 protein: CSARGAISMNTEAFF. CDR3 nucleotide sequence: TGCAGTGCTAGAGGGGCAATCTCAATGAACACTGAAGCTTTCTTT. This rearrangement joins TRBV20-1 to TRBJ1-1; no reliable D call. Per the germline V gene, CDR1 is DFQATT and CDR2 is SNEGSKA (reference sequence). This CDR3 region has 15 residues. The V and J ends lost 1 base and 0 bases respectively, with 12 bases between them.

The rearrangement joins TRBV4-1 to TRBJ2-5; 12 nucleotides agree with TRBD1. The germline gives CDR1 MGHRA, CDR2 YSYEKL. The V gene end was trimmed by 4 bases and the J gene end by 4 bases; junction bases not matched to a gene: 4. The CDR3 covers 15 residues. Here the CDR3 DNA reads TGCGCCAGCAGCCGGGACAGGGGGCTTTCAGAGACCCAGTACTTC. Amino acid sequence: CASSRDRGLSETQYF.

This clonotype was seen a handful of times. This chain uses TRBV15 with TRBJ2-7; a weak D match, TRBD1 (5 bases). The CDR3 contains 13 residues. Germline V gene lookup returns CDR1 LNHNV and CDR2 YYDKDF (reference sequence). Trimming removed 1 base from V and 7 bases from J, with 11 bases in between. The CDR3 DNA is TGTGCCACCAGCAGAGTGACAGAGTGGGAGCAGTACTTC. Encoded protein: CATSRVTEWEQYF.

This clonotype was detected only a few times. The chain recombines TRBV12-3 or TRBV12-4 with TRBJ1-2; a weak D match, TRBD1 (6 bases). V was clipped by 3 bases and J by 2 bases, with 10 bases between them. The CDR3 runs to 14 residues. CDR3 region: CASSFGQKNYGYTF. The CDR3 DNA sequence: TGTGCCAGCAGTTTTGGACAGAAAAACTATGGCTACACCTTC.

CDR3 protein: CASSQDKDRVRNYGYTF. CDR3 DNA sequence: TGTGCCAGCAGCCAGGATAAGGACAGGGTGAGGAACTATGGCTACACCTTC. V usage is TRBV4-2 and J usage is TRBJ1-2, with 8 bases matching TRBD1. The CDR3 has 17 amino acids. V trimming: 3 bases; J trimming: 2 bases; junction bases outside the gene matches: 11. Per germline, CDR1 LGHNA and CDR2 YNFKEQ.